This is a list of T cell receptor beta chains from one sample in a study of shared clonotypes between healthy human individuals. Repertoires were generated with immunoSEQ multiplex PCR, while TCRdb's copy carries only in-frame clones and drops some. The repertoire consists of about 680,000 clones, with approximately 79% occurring once and the leading ten covering more than 1.5%. Material for sequencing was memory CD4+ T cells sorted from blood. The receptors come from a woman aged 25 to 39 in good health. Both conserved end residues are part of each CDR3. D genes are given only for firm matches. Not every row has a clone size; where given, it reads once, few, many or a size class.

clone_size: NA
v_call: TRBV18
d_call: NA
j_call: TRBJ2-2
cdr3_aa: CASSQKGRRGTGELFF
cdr3_nt: TGTGCCAGCTCTCAAAAGGGCCGCCGGGGCACCGGGGAGCTGTTTTTT

clone_size: NA
v_call: TRBV13
d_call: TRBD2
j_call: TRBJ2-1
cdr3_aa: CASSSSRLAGDEGEQFF
cdr3_nt: TGTGCCAGCAGCTCTTCCCGACTAGCGGGAGATGAAGGGGAGCAGTTCTTC

clone_size: NA
v_call: TRBV5-1
d_call: TRBD1
j_call: TRBJ2-7
cdr3_aa: CASSTGDRDAGEQYF
cdr3_nt: TGCGCCAGCAGCACTGGGGACAGGGACGCTGGCGAGCAGTACTTC

clone_size: NA
v_call: TRBV2
d_call: NA
j_call: TRBJ2-5
cdr3_aa: CASSEAWQGLETQYF
cdr3_nt: TGTGCCAGCAGTGAAGCTTGGCAGGGGTTGGAGACCCAGTACTTC

clone_size: NA
v_call: TRBV15
d_call: TRBD2
j_call: TRBJ2-7
cdr3_aa: CATSRDKLAGTNSAYEQYF
cdr3_nt: TGTGCCACCAGCAGAGATAAACTAGCGGGGACGAATTCGGCCTACGAGCAGTACTTC

clone_size: NA
v_call: TRBV27
d_call: NA
j_call: TRBJ1-5
cdr3_aa: CASSLIPGQPQHF
cdr3_nt: TGTGCCAGCAGTCTCATTCCAGGGCAGCCCCAGCATTTT

clone_size: few
v_call: TRBV19
d_call: NA
j_call: TRBJ1-5
cdr3_aa: CASSMGSGNQPQHF
cdr3_nt: TGTGCCAGTAGTATGGGCAGTGGCAATCAGCCCCAGCATTTT

clone_size: NA
v_call: TRBV5-1
d_call: NA
j_call: TRBJ1-4
cdr3_aa: CASSFGREGEKLFF
cdr3_nt: TGCGCCAGCAGCTTTGGCAGGGAGGGGGAAAAACTGTTTTTT

clone_size: once
v_call: TRBV2
d_call: NA
j_call: TRBJ1-5
cdr3_aa: CASREGSGSNQPQHF
cdr3_nt: TGTGCCAGCAGAGAAGGCTCCGGTTCCAATCAGCCCCAGCATTTT

clone_size: few
v_call: TRBV10-1
d_call: NA
j_call: TRBJ1-3
cdr3_aa: CASSEYNEESGNTIYF
cdr3_nt: TGCGCCAGCAGTGAGTATAACGAAGAGTCTGGAAACACCATATATTTT

clone_size: few
v_call: TRBV5-4
d_call: TRBD1
j_call: TRBJ2-5
cdr3_aa: CASSWGTGPGETQYF
cdr3_nt: TGTGCCAGCAGCTGGGGGACAGGGCCGGGGGAGACCCAGTACTTC

clone_size: NA
v_call: TRBV5-1
d_call: NA
j_call: TRBJ2-2
cdr3_aa: CASSSAQAGELFF
cdr3_nt: TGCGCCAGCAGCTCCGCTCAGGCCGGGGAGCTGTTTTTT

clone_size: NA
v_call: TRBV30
d_call: NA
j_call: TRBJ1-2
cdr3_aa: CAWSVRGYGYTF
cdr3_nt: TGTGCCTGGAGTGTGAGGGGATATGGCTACACCTTC

clone_size: NA
v_call: TRBV11-3
d_call: NA
j_call: TRBJ2-2
cdr3_aa: CASSYSFVGELFF
cdr3_nt: TGTGCCAGCAGCTACTCCTTTGTCGGGGAGCTGTTTTTT

clone_size: NA
v_call: TRBV28
d_call: NA
j_call: TRBJ1-3
cdr3_aa: CASTTPGVSILRDTIYF
cdr3_nt: TGTGCCAGCACCACACCGGGAGTGTCTATTCTCCGGGACACCATATATTTT

clone_size: NA
v_call: TRBV5-1
d_call: TRBD2
j_call: TRBJ2-7
cdr3_aa: CASSLGTSGRTRSYEQYF
cdr3_nt: TGCGCCAGCAGCTTAGGGACTAGCGGGAGGACGCGCTCCTACGAGCAGTACTTC

clone_size: NA
v_call: TRBV10-1
d_call: TRBD1
j_call: TRBJ1-1
cdr3_aa: CASSEEGRGMNTEAFF
cdr3_nt: TGCGCCAGCAGTGAAGAGGGCAGGGGGATGAACACTGAAGCTTTCTTT

clone_size: NA
v_call: TRBV30
d_call: TRBD1
j_call: TRBJ1-2
cdr3_aa: CAWSVYGTGIYGYTF
cdr3_nt: TGTGCCTGGAGTGTTTACGGGACAGGGATATATGGCTACACCTTC

clone_size: NA
v_call: TRBV6-6
d_call: NA
j_call: TRBJ1-1
cdr3_aa: CASRPPGLMNTEAFF
cdr3_nt: TGTGCCAGCAGACCCCCGGGACTGATGAACACTGAAGCTTTCTTT

clone_size: NA
v_call: TRBV7-6
d_call: TRBD1
j_call: TRBJ1-2
cdr3_aa: CASSSIRDRGYGYTF
cdr3_nt: TGTGCCAGCAGCTCGATTCGGGACAGGGGCTATGGCTACACCTTC

clone_size: NA
v_call: TRBV19
d_call: NA
j_call: TRBJ2-5
cdr3_aa: CASSRTGDIQETQYF
cdr3_nt: TGTGCCAGTAGTCGTACAGGTGATATCCAAGAGACCCAGTACTTC

clone_size: once
v_call: TRBV10-3
d_call: NA
j_call: TRBJ1-2
cdr3_aa: CAISGPQVYGYTF
cdr3_nt: TGTGCCATCAGTGGGCCACAGGTCTATGGCTACACCTTC

clone_size: NA
v_call: TRBV10-2
d_call: TRBD1
j_call: TRBJ2-3
cdr3_aa: CASSRQGAEDTQYF
cdr3_nt: TGCGCCAGCAGCAGACAGGGAGCAGAAGATACGCAGTATTTT

clone_size: NA
v_call: TRBV5-1
d_call: NA
j_call: TRBJ1-2
cdr3_aa: CASSLNGEAYGYTF
cdr3_nt: TGCGCCAGCAGCTTGAATGGGGAAGCCTATGGCTACACCTTC

clone_size: NA
v_call: TRBV28
d_call: TRBD2
j_call: TRBJ2-1
cdr3_aa: CASPPSGRPNEQFF
cdr3_nt: TGTGCCAGCCCCCCTAGCGGGAGACCCAATGAGCAGTTCTTC

clone_size: NA
v_call: TRBV5-1
d_call: NA
j_call: TRBJ1-2
cdr3_aa: CASSIEITGNYGYTF
cdr3_nt: TGCGCCAGCAGCATAGAGATAACAGGGAACTATGGCTACACCTTC

clone_size: once
v_call: TRBV5-1
d_call: TRBD2
j_call: TRBJ2-7
cdr3_aa: CASSLVAGALEQYF
cdr3_nt: TGCGCCAGCAGCTTGGTAGCGGGCGCGCTCGAGCAGTACTTC

clone_size: NA
v_call: TRBV15
d_call: TRBD1
j_call: TRBJ2-3
cdr3_aa: CATSRLPGTGRDTQYF
cdr3_nt: TGTGCCACCAGCAGACTCCCCGGGACAGGGCGGGATACGCAGTATTTT

clone_size: NA
v_call: TRBV9
d_call: NA
j_call: TRBJ2-2
cdr3_aa: CASSAERSWDTGELFF
cdr3_nt: TGTGCCAGCAGCGCCGAGCGCTCCTGGGACACCGGGGAGCTGTTTTTT

clone_size: few
v_call: TRBV19
d_call: NA
j_call: TRBJ2-5
cdr3_aa: CASSGFGETQYF
cdr3_nt: TGTGCCAGTAGCGGGTTCGGAGAGACCCAGTACTTC

clone_size: NA
v_call: TRBV7-6
d_call: NA
j_call: TRBJ2-3
cdr3_aa: CASSLGQKEADTQYF
cdr3_nt: TGTGCCAGCAGCTTGGGCCAAAAAGAGGCAGATACGCAGTATTTT

clone_size: once
v_call: TRBV28
d_call: NA
j_call: TRBJ2-1
cdr3_aa: CASTSFEGASYEQFF
cdr3_nt: TGTGCCAGCACGTCCTTTGAGGGAGCTAGCTATGAGCAGTTCTTC

clone_size: few
v_call: TRBV4-2
d_call: NA
j_call: TRBJ1-5
cdr3_aa: CASSQGTANNQPQHF
cdr3_nt: TGTGCCAGCAGCCAAGGTACAGCGAACAATCAGCCCCAGCATTTT

clone_size: NA
v_call: TRBV18
d_call: NA
j_call: TRBJ2-7
cdr3_aa: CASSPTQRSDEQYF
cdr3_nt: TGTGCCAGCTCACCAACCCAGAGGTCCGACGAGCAGTACTTC

clone_size: NA
v_call: TRBV11-2
d_call: NA
j_call: TRBJ1-2
cdr3_aa: CASSYSRGARSYTF
cdr3_nt: TGTGCCAGCAGCTATAGCCGGGGGGCCCGGAGCTACACCTTC

clone_size: NA
v_call: TRBV29-1
d_call: NA
j_call: TRBJ2-2
cdr3_aa: CSVEYGRYTGELFF
cdr3_nt: TGCAGCGTTGAATATGGTCGATACACCGGGGAGCTGTTTTTT

clone_size: NA
v_call: TRBV5-1
d_call: NA
j_call: TRBJ2-2
cdr3_aa: CASSLAAGWYTGELFF
cdr3_nt: TGCGCCAGCAGCTTGGCCGCAGGGTGGTACACCGGGGAGCTGTTTTTT

clone_size: once
v_call: TRBV18
d_call: NA
j_call: TRBJ2-2
cdr3_aa: CASSPPARNTGELFF
cdr3_nt: TGTGCCAGCTCACCACCGGCGAGGAACACCGGGGAGCTGTTTTTT

clone_size: NA
v_call: TRBV7-2
d_call: NA
j_call: TRBJ1-5
cdr3_aa: CASSPAGGGNQPQHF
cdr3_nt: TGTGCCAGCAGTCCAGCGGGAGGGGGTAATCAGCCCCAGCATTTT

clone_size: NA
v_call: TRBV29-1
d_call: NA
j_call: TRBJ1-2
cdr3_aa: CSAGGPGEANYGYTF
cdr3_nt: TGCAGCGCGGGAGGGCCCGGAGAAGCTAACTATGGCTACACCTTC

clone_size: few
v_call: TRBV7-3
d_call: NA
j_call: TRBJ1-1
cdr3_aa: CASSLGADRGTEAFF
cdr3_nt: TGTGCCAGCAGCTTAGGGGCCGACAGAGGCACTGAAGCTTTCTTT